This TCR beta chain is from a study of blood T cell repertoires in COVID-19. Background on the study: Collection of acute and convalescent COVID-19 samples took place in the United States, Italy and Spain.

Looked up from germline, CDR1 is MNHNY and CDR2 is SVGAGI (reference sequence). The CDR3 consists of 15 residues. V was clipped by 6 bases and J by 9 bases, with 18 bases between them. Authors' methods: Scientists estimated how many nucleated cells there were by amplifying reference gene primers. Repertoires were generated with immunoSEQ multiplex PCR, while TCRdb's copy carries only in-frame clones and drops some. The V and J calls and the clone size are those of that table, but D and trimming were determined from the DNA. The sample contains some 50,000 clones, about 89% of which appear only once. The chain is built from TRBV6-6 and TRBJ1-6; D may be TRBD1 (5 bases). The sequencing sample was made of peripheral blood. The TCR sequence derives from a human donor in a cohort sampled during active COVID-19. The CDR3 DNA sequence: TGTGCCAGCAGCACAGCTGGCAGGGTCGGTTCACCCCTCCACTTT. Its translation is CASSTAGRVGSPLHF.